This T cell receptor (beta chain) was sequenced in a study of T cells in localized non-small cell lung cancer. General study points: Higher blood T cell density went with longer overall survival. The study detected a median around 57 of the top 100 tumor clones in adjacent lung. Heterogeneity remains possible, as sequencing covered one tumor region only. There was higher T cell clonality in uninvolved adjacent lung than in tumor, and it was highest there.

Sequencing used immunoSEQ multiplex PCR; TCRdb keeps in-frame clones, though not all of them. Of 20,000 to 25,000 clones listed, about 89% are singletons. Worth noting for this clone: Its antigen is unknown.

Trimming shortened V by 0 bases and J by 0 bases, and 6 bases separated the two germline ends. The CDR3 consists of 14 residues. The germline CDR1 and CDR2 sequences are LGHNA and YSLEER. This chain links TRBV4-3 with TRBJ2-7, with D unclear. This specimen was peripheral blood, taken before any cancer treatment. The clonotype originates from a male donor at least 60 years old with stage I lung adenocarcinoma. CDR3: CASSQDRSSYEQYF. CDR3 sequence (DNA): TGCGCCAGCAGCCAAGACAGGAGCTCCTACGAGCAGTACTTC.